These 7 T cell receptor beta chains came from one sample sequenced in a study of cytomegalovirus exposure and HLA in healthy donors. This PCR relied on a set of 60 Vbeta primers and 13 Jbeta primers. Here immunoSEQ multiplex PCR was the method, and the copy in TCRdb shows in-frame clones only, minus some. The sample records over 250,000 clones, 65% to 85% being singletons. Input material: PBMCs. Receptors originate from a female donor in good health and CMV-seronegative.

The CDR3 loop reads CASSQTSWDTGELFF. The CDR3 DNA is TGTGCCAGCAGCCAAACTAGCTGGGACACCGGGGAGCTGTTTTTT. V usage is TRBV9 and J usage is TRBJ2-2; TRBD2 is a possible D gene (6 bases). This CDR3 contains 15 residues. Trimming removed 4 bases from V and 3 bases from J, with 13 bases in between. Germline assignment: CDR1 SGDLS and CDR2 YYNGEE.

The chain employs TRBV28 and TRBJ2-1, with D possibly matching TRBD1 (5 bases). The CDR3 has 15 amino acids. Trimming cost V 6 bases and J 9 bases, with 21 bases left between them. Germline V lookup: CDR1 MDHEN, CDR2 SYDVKM. This CDR3 is CASRQVDLKRGEQFF. DNA of the CDR3: TGTGCCAGCAGGCAAGTGGACCTAAAAAGGGGTGAGCAGTTCTTC.

The chain is built from TRBV6-1 and TRBJ2-1, with 7 bases matching TRBD1. This CDR3 is built from 15 residues. V lost 6 bases and J lost 2; bases outside the gene matches: 7. Germline V gene sequence: CDR1 MNHNS, CDR2 SASEGT. In DNA form, the CDR3 reads TGTGCCAGCAGCGCTACAGGGGACACCTACAATGAGCAGTTCTTC. Encoded protein: CASSATGDTYNEQFF.

This clone was seen a handful of times. The rearrangement links TRBV7-8 to TRBJ2-5; D may be TRBD1 (5 bases). Germline V gene sequence: CDR1 SGHVS, CDR2 FQNEAQ. V lost 3 bases and J 2 bases, leaving 7 bases between the germline ends. The CDR3 contains 13 residues. CDR3 nucleotides: TGTGCCAGCAGCTTTCCAGGGCAAGAGACCCAGTACTTC. Translating gives CASSFPGQETQYF. Full variable domain (missing parts from reference TRBV7-8 and TRBJ2-5): GAGVSQSPRYKVAKRGQDVALRCDPISGHVSLFWYQQALGQGPEFLTYFQNEAQLDKSGLPSDRFFAERPEGSVSTLKIQRTQQEDSAVYLCASSFPGQETQYFGPGTRLLVL.

The CDR3 loop is CASSLAGGHPYNEQFF. In DNA, the CDR3 is TGCGCCAGCAGCTTGGCCGGGGGGCACCCCTACAATGAGCAGTTCTTC. The chain has TRBV5-1 and TRBJ2-1; D is possibly TRBD2 (7 bases). The V end was cut by 0 bases, the J end by 2 bases, with 12 bases between. The CDR3 contains 16 residues. Germline lookup yields CDR1 SGHRS and CDR2 YFSETQ.

V usage is TRBV11-2 and J usage is TRBJ1-1, with 9 positions matching TRBD1. Germline loops: CDR1 SGHAT, CDR2 FQNNGV. The CDR3 totals 14 residues. V shed 7 bases, J shed 0 bases, and the junction held 3 bases outside the gene matches. DNA of the CDR3: TGTGCCAGCACCCGACAGGGGGTGAACACTGAAGCTTTCTTT. Encoded protein: CASTRQGVNTEAFF.

This clone was seen a single time. The CDR3, as DNA: TGTGCCAGCAGTGAACGAACAGGGAATCAGCCCCAGCATTTT. Its protein is CASSERTGNQPQHF. This chain links TRBV2 with TRBJ1-5; D is perhaps TRBD1 (6 bases). Deletions cut 2 bases from V and 4 bases from J, with 9 bases between. The CDR3 totals 14 residues. The germline gives CDR1 SNHLY, CDR2 FYNNEI. The variable domain in full, with the rest retrieved from reference TRBV2 and TRBJ1-5, is EPEVTQTPSHQVTQMGQEVILRCVPISNHLYFYWYRQILGQKVEFLVSFYNNEISEKSEIFDDQFSVERPDGSNFTLKIRSTKLEDSAMYFCASSERTGNQPQHFGDGTRLSIL.